In this sample, the clone carrying this TCR beta chain turned up a few times. Its matching antigen is unknown. Unique molecular identifiers were incorporated during preparation of the TCRbeta library. One entry per CDR3 protein results from TCRdb running MiXCR on the PCR reads. The sample lists about 300,000 distinct CDR3 sequences, roughly a tenth occurring once. This entry belongs to a study of T-cell reconstitution after alpha-beta-depleted transplantation in children. With 2 bases clipped from V and 0 bases from J, the junction kept 8 bases outside the gene matches. The CDR3 contains 17 residues. Study-wide results and limits: Newly made T cells mostly supplied T-cell counts and diversity one year after transplant. Reportedly, alpha-beta T cells present about two months post-transplant originated from several hundred expanded clones of graft origin. Some patients' high day-60 TCRbeta diversity was traced to surviving recipient T cells and thymic progenitors.

The sample in question was PBMCs, obtained before TCRalphabeta/CD19-depleted stem cell transplant. The clonotype was recovered from a boy in the first two years of life with acute myeloid leukemia, due to receive a stem cell transplant. V gene TRBV23-1 combines with J gene TRBJ2-7, with TRBD2 matching 9 bases. TRBV23-1 is an open reading frame whose function is uncertain. The CDR3 DNA follows: TGCGCCAGCAGTCAAAGTCGACTAGCGGCGATCTCCTACGAGCAGTACTTC. This sequence encodes CASSQSRLAAISYEQYF.